The 6 T cell receptor beta chains below were found in one sample sequenced in a study of CD8+ T cells in alopecia areata. Investigators isolated RNA and reverse transcribed it into cDNA to act as the sequencing template. Sequenced by immunoSEQ multiplex PCR; TCRdb stores in-frame clones only, minus some. Recorded here are over 100,000 clones, none singletons. The sample was lesional skin. These receptor sequences come from a C3H/HeJ mouse with alopecia areata. The MHC haplotype of this mouse line is H2-k.

This clone was observed at least ten times. All gene names here are mouse names. The CDR3 DNA, read in part, is TGTGCCAGCAGTTCCGGGACAGGGGGCTAT. Translated, it gives CASSSGTGGY. In full, the CDR3 is CASSSGTGGYEQYF. The rearrangement links TRBV14 to TRBJ2-7; 11 positions agree with TRBD1. The read terminates 4 residues ahead of where the CDR3 ends, so the germline J gene completes it. CDR3 length equals 14 residues. The ends lost 3 bases at V and 3 bases at J; junction bases unmatched: 2. The germline V gene encodes CDR1 SGHDT and CDR2 FRDEAV.

This clone appeared a few times. Gene names are the mouse ones. The sequence runs out 4 residues before the end of the CDR3; the remainder is reconstructed from the germline J gene. The chain links TRBV12-2 to TRBJ2-1, with 8 bases aligning to TRBD1. Germline lookup yields CDR1 SGHLS and CDR2 HYDKME. The CDR3 sequence is 15 residues long. After removal of 0 bases from V and 3 bases from J, the junction contained 3 bases not matched to a gene. The CDR3 is CASSLFQGAYAEQFF. CDR3 DNA, as far as it was read: TGTGCCAGCTCTCTCTTCCAGGGGGCCTATGCT.

Comments on this clone: The gene names given are mouse names. Other DNA sequences within the sample encode an identical CDR3. CDR3 bases read: TGCACCTGCAGTGCAGATCCAGGGGGCAACCAAGAC. Encoded protein: CTCSADPGGNQD. The entire CDR3 reads CTCSADPGGNQDTQYF. The chain combines TRBV1 with TRBJ2-5, with 8 positions matching TRBD1. The CDR3 end lies 4 residues beyond the end of the read and is filled in from the germline J gene. This CDR3 spans 16 amino acids. CDR1 NSQYPW and CDR2 LRSPGD come from the germline V gene (reference sequence). The junction had 2 bases not matched to a gene; V was cut back by 0 bases and J by 0 bases.

Of note for this clone: TCRdb and the translated DNA give different amino acids at residue 15; the protein presented here is the one translated from the DNA. Each gene name is a mouse one. The CDR3 end lies 3 residues beyond the end of the read and is filled in from the germline J gene. This chain links TRBV13-1 with TRBJ1-6, with unresolved D. TRBJ1-6 is annotated as an ORF whose role is uncertain. CDR3 length: 18 residues. Germline CDR1 NSHNY, CDR2 SYGAGN. Trimming removed 0 bases from V and 0 bases from J, with 13 bases in between. The CDR3: CASSDAEFPNSYNSPLYF. The sequenced part of the CDR3 DNA is TGTGCCAGCAGTGATGCAGAGTTCCCAAATTCCTATAATTCGCCC.

A remark on this clone: The gene symbols are mouse symbols. The read stops 4 residues short of the end of the CDR3; the missing end is completed from the germline J gene. The rearrangement links TRBV13-3 to TRBJ2-1, with a tentative D call TRBD1 (5 bases). Germline values: CDR1 NNHDY, CDR2 SYVADS. This CDR3 comprises 14 residues. V dropped 4 bases and J dropped 1 base, with 9 bases sitting between them. The DNA read from the CDR3 is TGTGCCAGCAGTTACAGGAAAAACTATGCT. This encodes CASSYRKNYA. The CDR3, in full, reads CASSYRKNYAEQFF.

This clone has only a few counts. Germline and genes here are mouse. From the germline J gene comes the end of the CDR3, since the read stops 4 residues before it. The rearrangement links TRBV13-3 to TRBJ2-5; 8 bases fit TRBD1. The CDR3 spans 15 residues. The germline V gene has CDR1 NNHDY and CDR2 SYVADS. The sequenced CDR3 bases are TGTGCCAGCAGTGATGCGAGGACAGGGACAGAC. This sequence encodes CASSDARTGTD. The full-length CDR3 reads as CASSDARTGTDTQYF.